These 21 T cell receptor beta chains were all obtained from the same sample, sequenced in a study of T-cell reconstitution after alpha-beta-depleted transplantation in children. For TCRbeta, the library was prepared with unique molecular identifiers. TCRdb re-called the PCR reads with MiXCR, one entry per CDR3 protein. The sample lists hundreds of thousands of distinct CDR3 sequences; around 13% were seen once. Sample: PBMCs from the stem cell graft donor, taken from the stem cell graft. The receptors stem from a human donor who donated a stem cell graft to a child with combined immunodeficiency.

This clonotype was observed a handful of times. J is TRBJ2-7 and V is TRBV20-1; the D call may be TRBD1 or TRBD2 (5 bases each). Germline lookup yields CDR1 DFQATT and CDR2 SNEGSKA (reference sequence). The V end was cut by 5 bases, the J end by 7 bases, with 18 bases between. The CDR3 is 13 residues long. For the CDR3, the DNA is TGCAGTGCTCCTCTGGTTCCCGGGGCTGAGCAGTACTTC. Encoded protein: CSAPLVPGAEQYF.

This clonotype appeared a few times. The V call is TRBV12-3 or TRBV12-4, the J call TRBJ2-5; D might be TRBD1 or TRBD2, each matching 5 bases. CDR3 length: 13 amino acids. The ends were cut back, 8 bases at V and 4 bases at J, with 14 bases in the middle. The CDR3 DNA reads as TGTGCCAGCGGCCCGGGGCGCGGAGAGACCCAGTACTTC. Translated, it gives CASGPGRGETQYF.

In its sample, this clonotype was seen a few times. The rearrangement joins TRBV29-1 to TRBJ2-3; TRBD1 might be the D (6 bases). Looked up from germline, CDR1 is SQVTM and CDR2 is ANQGSEA. The CDR3 sequence is 12 residues long. With 8 bases removed from V and 6 bases from J, the gap between germline ends came to 15 bases. The CDR3 coding sequence is TGCAGCTTGACAGGCCCTGGGGATACGCAGTATTTT. This encodes CSLTGPGDTQYF.

Ten or more counts support this clonotype. For the CDR3, the DNA is TGTGCCATCAGTGAGGGGGTCAATGAGCAGTTCTTC. As protein: CAISEGVNEQFF. V usage is TRBV10-3 and J usage is TRBJ2-1; D gene ambiguous. V lost 2 bases and J lost 6, with 5 bases in between. This CDR3 is 12 amino acids long. CDR1 is ENHRY and CDR2 is SYGVKD in the germline V gene.

V gene TRBV7-2 combines with J gene TRBJ1-1; D not certain. Germline-derived CDR1 and CDR2 are SGHTA and FQGNSA. V lost 3 bases to trimming and J lost 5 bases, with 13 bases between them. The CDR3 is 14 amino acids. The DNA for the CDR3 is TGTGCCAGCAGCTTTACGGGGTATGAAACTGAAGCTTTCTTT. This codes for CASSFTGYETEAFF.

This chain uses TRBV4-1 with TRBJ2-7, with TRBD1 identical over 7 bases. The CDR3 totals 14 residues. The germline CDR1 and CDR2 sequences are MGHRA and YSYEKL. V shed 0 bases, J shed 3 bases, and the junction held 2 bases outside the gene matches. The CDR3 protein is CASSQETGYYEQYF. CDR3 DNA: TGCGCCAGCAGCCAAGAGACAGGGTACTACGAGCAGTACTTC.

The chain combines TRBV7-9 with TRBJ2-1; 10 bases line up with TRBD1. V gave up 5 bases and J gave up 6 bases; unmatched junction bases: 13. Germline V CDR1 and CDR2: SEHNR, FQNEAQ (reference sequence). The CDR3 extends over 17 amino acids. CDR3 DNA sequence: TGTGCCAGCAGCCCGGACAGGGGGTCCCTCCGAACCAATGAGCAGTTCTTC. Amino acids: CASSPDRGSLRTNEQFF.

This chain uses TRBV2 with TRBJ2-7, with 10 bases lining up with TRBD1. This CDR3 region has 14 residues. The ends lost 7 bases at V and 7 bases at J; junction bases unmatched: 10. The V gene's germline CDR1 is SNHLY and CDR2 FYNNEI. The CDR3 DNA reads TGTGCCAGCACCCTCTCCGGGACAGGGGATGAGCAGTACTTC. Residues: CASTLSGTGDEQYF.

The genes are TRBV30 and TRBJ2-7; 8 nucleotides line up with TRBD1. CDR1 and CDR2 (germline): GTSNPN, SVGIG (reference sequence). The junction had 9 bases not matched to a gene; V was cut back by 3 bases and J by 5 bases. The CDR3 extends over 14 amino acids. The CDR3 protein is CAWSDGQGWNEQYF. The CDR3 DNA reads as TGTGCCTGGAGCGATGGACAGGGCTGGAACGAGCAGTACTTC.

This clonotype was detected only a few times. J is TRBJ2-5 and V is TRBV5-1, with D unclear. Trimming cost V 4 bases and J 4 bases, with 17 bases left between them. The CDR3 is 15 amino acids. CDR1 is SGHRS, CDR2 YFSETQ, per germline. The chain's CDR3 is CASSPDTPDRETQYF. In nucleotides, the CDR3 is TGCGCCAGCAGCCCCGACACCCCAGATAGAGAGACCCAGTACTTC. The full variable domain, its missing parts supplied by reference TRBV5-1 and TRBJ2-5, is KAGVTQTPRYLIKTRGQQVTLSCSPISGHRSVSWYQQTPGQGLQFLFEYFSETQRNKGNFPGRFSGRQFSNSRSEMNVSTLELGDSALYLCASSPDTPDRETQYFGPGTRLLVL.

This clonotype was recorded a few times. The rearrangement links TRBV7-8 to TRBJ2-7; D possibly corresponds to TRBD2 (7 bases). CDR1 is SGHVS and CDR2 is FQNEAQ in the germline V gene. Trimming pared 5 bases from V and 3 bases from J, leaving 17 bases between. The CDR3 runs to 15 residues. This CDR3 reads CASSLEGGLFYEQYF. DNA of the CDR3: TGTGCCAGCAGCCTCGAGGGGGGGCTGTTCTACGAGCAGTACTTC.

This chain uses TRBV5-6 with TRBJ2-1, with D perhaps matching TRBD1 or TRBD2 (6 bases each). With 2 bases removed from V and 6 bases from J, the gap between germline ends came to 15 bases. CDR1 is SGHDT, CDR2 YYEEEE, per germline. CDR3 size: 15 residues. The CDR3 DNA sequence: TGTGCCAGCAGCTTAGGGGGGCCCCTCAGCAATGAGCAGTTCTTC. This codes for CASSLGGPLSNEQFF.

This clonotype was seen repeatedly, ten times or more. This sequence joins TRBV7-9 and TRBJ1-1, with 7 nucleotides matching TRBD1. In germline, CDR1 is SEHNR, CDR2 FQNEAQ (reference sequence). J gave up 1 base and V 4 bases, and 12 bases lay outside the gene matches. The CDR3 totals 17 residues. The CDR3 here is CASSSETGPFSNTEAFF. The CDR3 coding sequence is TGTGCCAGCAGCTCCGAGACAGGGCCGTTTTCGAACACTGAAGCTTTCTTT.

At least ten counts were recorded for this clonotype. The chain links TRBV4-2 to TRBJ2-3; 9 nucleotides match TRBD2. The V and J ends lost 0 bases and 1 base, in that order; junction bases with no gene match: 17. The CDR3 runs 21 residues. CDR1 LGHNA and CDR2 YNFKEQ come from the germline V gene. CDR3 loop: CASSQDWIPSGGGAGTDTQYF. CDR3 nucleotides: TGTGCCAGCAGCCAAGATTGGATCCCCTCTGGCGGGGGGGCCGGCACAGATACGCAGTATTTT.

The chain employs TRBV20-1 and TRBJ2-3; 9 bases are shared with TRBD2. V shed 5 bases and J 5 bases; nucleotides not matched to a gene: 11. CDR3 length equals 15 residues. Germline V gene sequence: CDR1 DFQATT, CDR2 SNEGSKA (reference sequence). Here the CDR3 DNA reads TGCAGTGCTCCCACCCTAGCGGGATTGGGAGATACGCAGTATTTT. Translated, it gives CSAPTLAGLGDTQYF.

This clonotype was observed a few times. This chain uses TRBV12-3 or TRBV12-4 with TRBJ1-4; D possibly corresponds to TRBD1 (6 bases). Trimming removed 3 bases at V and 13 bases at J, with 9 bases between. CDR3 length: 11 amino acids. CDR3 in amino acids: CASSFTGLLFF. The CDR3 DNA reads TGTGCCAGCAGTTTCACAGGGCTACTGTTTTTT.

The chain recombines TRBV20-1 with TRBJ2-7; 10 bases are a match to TRBD2. The germline CDR1 and CDR2 sequences are DFQATT and SNEGSKA (reference sequence). This CDR3 contains 15 residues. Trimming took 4 bases from V and 2 from J; bases not matched to a gene: 8. The DNA for the CDR3 is TGCAGTGCTATCCCCTACCTAGCGGGAGCCTACGAGCAGTACTTC. As protein: CSAIPYLAGAYEQYF.

This clonotype was detected many times. The chain uses TRBV3-1 and TRBJ1-2, with a tentative D call TRBD1 (6 bases). This CDR3 is built from 14 residues. Looked up from germline, CDR1 is LGHDT and CDR2 is YNNKEL (reference sequence). The germline V and J ends were trimmed by 4 bases and 10 bases, with 19 bases remaining between them. Here the CDR3 DNA reads TGTGCCAGCAGCCCTAGGACAGTTCCGTTTTCCTACACCTTC. Protein sequence: CASSPRTVPFSYTF. Full variable domain (missing parts from reference TRBV3-1 and TRBJ1-2): DTAVSQTPKYLVTQMGNDKSIKCEQNLGHDTMYWYKQDSKKFLKIMFSYNNKELIINETVPNRFSPKSPDKAHLNLHINSLELGDSAVYFCASSPRTVPFSYTFGSGTRLTVV.

A few counts support this clonotype. CDR3: CSARGAFGLAVNEQFF. The CDR3 DNA is TGCAGTGCTAGAGGTGCCTTCGGACTAGCGGTCAATGAGCAGTTCTTC. The gene calls are TRBV20-1 and TRBJ2-1; 10 nucleotides align to TRBD2. The CDR3 runs 16 residues. V dropped 1 base and J dropped 6; count of bases not matched to a gene: 9. Germline values: CDR1 DFQATT, CDR2 SNEGSKA (reference sequence).

This clonotype was recorded at least ten times. V usage is TRBV12-3 or TRBV12-4 and J usage is TRBJ2-1; D uncertain. The V gene lost 0 bases and the J gene lost 2 bases, with 5 bases spanning the gap. There are 14 residues in the CDR3. CDR3 coding DNA: TGTGCCAGCAGTTTAGCGTCTCCCTACAATGAGCAGTTCTTC. It yields the protein CASSLASPYNEQFF.

This clonotype was counted a few times. The genes are TRBV30 and TRBJ2-3; 9 nucleotides match TRBD1. Trimming cost V 3 bases and J 1 base; bases outside gene matches: 2. The CDR3 consists of 14 residues. CDR1 GTSNPN and CDR2 SVGIG come from the germline V gene (reference sequence). The CDR3 is CAWSWDRGTDTQYF. The CDR3 coding sequence is TGTGCCTGGAGCTGGGACAGGGGCACAGATACGCAGTATTTT. The whole variable domain, remainder taken from reference TRBV30 and TRBJ2-3, is SQTIHQWPATLVQPVGSPLSLECTVEGTSNPNLYWYRQAAGRGLQLLFYSVGIGQISSEVPQNLSASRPQDRQFILSSKKLLLSDSGFYLCAWSWDRGTDTQYFGPGTRLTVL.